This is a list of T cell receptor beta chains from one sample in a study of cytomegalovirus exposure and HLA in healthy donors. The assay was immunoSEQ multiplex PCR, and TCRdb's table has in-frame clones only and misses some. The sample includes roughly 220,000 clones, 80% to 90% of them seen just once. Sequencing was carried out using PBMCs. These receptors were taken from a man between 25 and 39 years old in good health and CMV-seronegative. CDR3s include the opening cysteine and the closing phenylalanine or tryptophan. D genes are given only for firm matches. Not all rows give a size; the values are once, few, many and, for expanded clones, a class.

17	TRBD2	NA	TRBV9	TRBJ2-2	TGTGCCAGCAGCGTAATAGCGGGGGGCGTGAACACCGGGGAGCTGTTTTTT	CASSVIAGGVNTGELFF
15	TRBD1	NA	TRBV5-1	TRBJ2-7	TGCGCCAGCGCACTGGGACTGGGACAGGGGGACGAGCAGTACTTC	CASALGLGQGDEQYF
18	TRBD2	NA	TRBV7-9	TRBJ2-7	TGTGCCAGCAGCCAGGCCTTCAGGACTAGCGGGGGGACCTACGAGCAGTACTTC	CASSQAFRTSGGTYEQYF
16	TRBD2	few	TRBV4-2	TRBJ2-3	TGTGCCAGCAGCCAAGATTATGGGGGGGAGGGGAGTACGCAGTATTTT	CASSQDYGGEGSTQYF
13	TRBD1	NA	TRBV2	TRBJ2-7	TGTGCCAGCGGACTCGAACAGGGGCGCGAGCAGTACTTC	CASGLEQGREQYF
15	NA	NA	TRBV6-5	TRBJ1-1	TGTGCCAGCAGTTACTCGATCGCGGAGAACACTGAAGCTTTCTTT	CASSYSIAENTEAFF
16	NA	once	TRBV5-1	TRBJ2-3	TGCGCCAGCAGCTTGGGTGAGCGGGCTGCCACAGATACGCAGTATTTT	CASSLGERAATDTQYF
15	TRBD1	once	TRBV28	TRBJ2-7	TGTGCCAGCAGTCCAAACCGGGACAGGGCTTGGAAGCAGTACTTC	CASSPNRDRAWKQYF
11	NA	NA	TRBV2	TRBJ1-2	TGTGCCAGCAGTTCGGACAGTGGCTACACCTTC	CASSSDSGYTF
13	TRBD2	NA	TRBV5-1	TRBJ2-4	TGCGCCAGCAGCGAGGCGGGGGGAAACATTCAGTACTTC	CASSEAGGNIQYF